Listed here is a single TCR beta chain. The antigen it recognizes is unknown. No base-level quality is on record; no much larger clone is a single base apart. Using the deep immunoSEQ assay, multiplex PCR amplified TCR CDR3 regions from genomic DNA. Genomic DNA extracted from each cell subset was distributed evenly over all wells of several immunoSEQ 96-well plates, and each plate served as one replicate. For sorted subsets, roughly 200 ng of genomic DNA, equivalent to around 31,000 T cell genomes, went into each replicate PCR. Purified libraries were measured with a Qubit 3.0 fluorometer, size-checked on a Bioanalyzer 2100, and measured again with the KAPA Library Quantification kit. A separate single-read 150-cycle Illumina NextSeq 550 flow cell was used to sequence each immunoSEQ 96-well plate. The authors' pipeline ran thus. Because the immunoSEQ output held only junctional sequences and lacked quality scores, the filtering could not match the filtering applied to full-length reads. Sequences were annotated with PyIR, a Python wrapper for IgBLAST v1.9, and V/J genes and CDR3 were assigned using IMGT germline references. Any read was removed if the V/J assignment was weak (E-value above 1e-6), the CDR3 was missing, or the read contained stop codons, out-of-frame junctions, or ambiguous translated residues. V3J clonotypes were defined by identical inferred V gene, J gene, and CDR3 amino acid sequence. Percentage overlap between repertoires was calculated by dividing the number of shared unique clonotypes by the size of the smaller repertoire. RTK rarefaction, the Chao1 estimator, and Recon v2.1 estimates of unobserved clonotypes were used to assess repertoire richness. OLGA was used to compute generation probabilities for all TCRbeta clonotypes that the gDNA method yielded from a handful of donors. TCRdb retrieved this table from immuneACCESS and kept in-frame rearrangements only. Not all clones are present; in checked studies, unresolved V genes account for under half, and no reason is known for the remainder. The V and J calls and clone size were taken over from that table, and D and trimming were inferred from the DNA. For this sample the table gives over 1.5 million clones, of which 95% to 99% were detected only once. The ten top clones hold approximately 0.44% of the sample.

There are 14 amino acids in the CDR3, from cysteine to phenylalanine inclusive. Left in the record is the CDR3 DNA by itself, 42 bases read in frame from the first base. Reading the germline V gene gives CDR1 MNHNS and CDR2 SASEGT. V sheds 8 bases and J sheds 3 bases, leaving 13 bases between their ends. This entry belongs to a study of shared clonotypes between healthy human individuals (dated by TCRdb to the early 2020s). A note on the overall study: The cohort included three men and a couple of women between 18 and 49 years of age. To increase sequencing depth and limit assay-specific biases, different laboratories used diverse techniques to prepare libraries and sequence TCR repertoires. For each donor, three plates each were used for CD4 naive and CD4 memory, two plates were used for CD8 naive, and one plate was used for CD8 memory. The study deeply sequenced blood TCR repertoires of about 5 healthy adults to estimate repertoire size and the extent of clonotype sharing between individuals. Leukapheresis yielded between about 0.8 and 9.5 billion PBMCs per donor. Study-level results and caveats: Pairwise subsampling led to the expectation that sequencing depth would affect the degree of clonotype sharing among donors. Sharing across a few donors was observed for roughly 5% of naive CD4, over 3% of naive CD8, about 2.5% of memory CD4, and around 0.42% of memory CD8 clonotypes. Sampling was limited to blood, and TCR repertoires in tissue likely differ from TCR repertoires in blood. Compared with non-shared clonotypes, the clonotypes found in all four sorted-subset donors had higher generation probabilities. Even with the large sequencing depth, rarefaction of the sorted-subset datasets indicated that sequencing was incomplete. Because the study included a small number of donors, the genetic and exposure-history diversity represented was limited. Estimated clonotype richness was generally larger for naive than for memory subsets.

The donors were healthy, HIV-negative adults with no recently reported acute infections or vaccinations. Only Caucasian adults living in Nashville, Tennessee, USA were represented among the donors. Magnetic negative selection was used to enrich CD4+ T cells, after which naive cells were positively selected on CD45RA and the negative fraction became the memory subset. After blood collection by leukapheresis, PBMCs were isolated using Ficoll-Histopaque density gradient centrifugation and then cryopreserved in the vapor phase of liquid nitrogen. Analytical flow cytometry was used to check the purity and quantity of each magnetically sorted T cell population. Each sorted fraction had its genomic DNA isolated and then quantified by UV absorbance on a Nanodrop 2000c.

The source material was naive CD4+ T cells sorted from blood. The cell subset or site tag for this specimen amounts to: CD45RA+ positively selected. The origin of this receptor is a man aged 30-40 years in good health. The sequence joins TRBV6-1 to TRBJ2-2, with the D gene possibly TRBD1 or TRBD2, each one fitting 5 bases. The CDR3 amino acid sequence is: CASARDRYTGELFF. The nucleotides are TGTGCCAGCGCGAGGGACCGCTACACCGGGGAGCTGTTTTTT.